This T cell receptor (beta chain) came from a study of regulatory T cells in long-lasting Graves disease. As for the study in general: Persistent Graves' disease meant over 5 years of antithyroid drugs with positive TSH receptor antibodies. Notes on the study in general: New patients shared roughly 980 public clonotypes, fewer than the 2,500 to 3,500 shared by persistent patients. Persistent disease preferred TRBV28, TRBJ1-2 and TRBJ2-5.

This clonotype came up many times. Its antigen is as yet unknown. CDR3 length: 11 residues. In germline, CDR1 is SQVTM, CDR2 ANQGSEA. V lost 6 bases to trimming and J lost 7 bases; unmatched junction nucleotides: 6. The sample's time point: persistent/refractory GD, antithyroid drugs over 5 years with positive TRAb. RNA from PBMCs was the source of the TCR library. An endocrinology department in Xi'an, China, supplied the patients. CDR3 regions were amplified by Arm-PCR using iRepertoire HTBI primers to build TCR beta libraries. TCRdb re-analysed the multiplex PCR reads in MiXCR, keeping a single row per CDR3 protein. The table lists around 400,000 distinct CDR3 sequences, around 20% of them singletons.

This chain connects TRBV29-1 to TRBJ2-7; 7 bases agree with TRBD1. The source material was peripheral blood mononuclear cells (PBMCs), sampled when the disease was refractory, from a patient treated with antithyroid drugs. This TCR was recovered from a female donor with Graves disease. CDR3 nucleotides: TGCAGCGTCACCCGGGACAGAGAGCAGTACTTC. This codes for CSVTRDREQYF.